Presented here are 20 T cell receptor beta chains from one specimen sequenced in a study of cytomegalovirus exposure and HLA in healthy donors. Vbeta (60) and Jbeta (13) primers were used in the PCR. Assay used: immunoSEQ multiplex PCR; TCRdb lists only in-frame clones, some missing. The sample consists of approximately 140,000 clones, 70% to 90% of them appearing once. Sequenced input: PBMCs. The origin of the receptors is a woman in her thirties or forties in good health and CMV-seropositive.

The chain has TRBV27 and TRBJ2-1, with 7 bases aligning to TRBD1. The length of the CDR3 is 13 residues. V lost 4 bases and J lost 10; bases outside the gene matches: 7. Germline CDR1 MNHEY, CDR2 SMNVEV (reference sequence). The CDR3 DNA follows: TGTGCCAGCAGTTCCCGGACAGGAGAGGAGCAGTTCTTC. Translation: CASSSRTGEEQFF.

CDR3 sequence: CASSGTGGDTGELFF. In nucleotides, the CDR3 is TGTGCCAGCAGCGGGACAGGGGGGGACACCGGGGAGCTGTTTTTT. The V call is TRBV11-2, the J call TRBJ2-2, with 11 positions matching TRBD1. V lost 5 bases to trimming and J lost 3 bases; unmatched junction nucleotides: 2. The CDR3 consists of 15 residues. Germline-derived CDR1 and CDR2 are SGHAT and FQNNGV.

The rearrangement links TRBV5-1 to TRBJ2-7; TRBD1 agrees at 8 bases. Germline V gives CDR1 SGHRS, CDR2 YFSETQ. The CDR3 sequence is 14 residues long. The junction had 5 bases not matched to a gene; V was cut back by 0 bases and J by 6 bases. CDR3 coding DNA: TGCGCCAGCAGCTTGGGCGGCACAGGGGGCGAGCAGTACTTC. Amino acid sequence: CASSLGGTGGEQYF.

As concerns this clone: This sample includes further DNA sequences coding for the same CDR3. The genes are TRBV2 and TRBJ1-2, with 7 positions matching TRBD1. The germline V gene has CDR1 SNHLY and CDR2 FYNNEI. The length of the CDR3 is 13 residues. V dropped 2 bases and J dropped 10; count of bases not matched to a gene: 7. CDR3 protein: CASSERGLVIYTF. For the CDR3, the DNA is TGTGCCAGCAGTGAAAGGGGGCTCGTTATCTACACCTTC.

This clone was seen only once. J is TRBJ1-2 and V is TRBV9, with TRBD1 as a possible D gene (6 bases). This CDR3 region has 12 residues. Trimming took 6 bases from V and 6 from J, leaving 12 bases between them. Per germline, CDR1 SGDLS and CDR2 YYNGEE. The CDR3: CASTQGRDGYTF. The CDR3 bases are TGTGCCAGCACCCAGGGGAGGGATGGCTACACCTTC.

The rearrangement links TRBV30 to TRBJ2-2; D is unclear. From germline, CDR1 is GTSNPN and CDR2 SVGIG (reference sequence). Trimming took 6 bases from V and 7 from J, leaving 12 bases between them. This CDR3 comprises 12 residues. The chain's CDR3 is CACSPLGGELFF. The DNA for the CDR3 is TGTGCCTGCTCCCCGCTCGGCGGGGAGCTGTTTTTT.

The rearrangement links TRBV13 to TRBJ1-6, with D maybe TRBD1 (5 bases). Looked up from germline, CDR1 is PRHDT and CDR2 is FYEKMQ (reference sequence). The CDR3 extends over 15 amino acids. Trimming removed 1 base at V and 17 bases at J, with 21 bases between. The CDR3 loop is CASSLAAQGAEGIHF. In DNA form, the CDR3 reads TGTGCCAGCAGCTTAGCCGCCCAGGGCGCGGAGGGAATCCACTTT.

This clone has only a few counts. This chain uses TRBV27 with TRBJ1-5; the D gene is possibly TRBD1 (5 bases). Trimming took 2 bases from V and 3 from J, leaving 11 bases between them. Germline V gives CDR1 MNHEY, CDR2 SMNVEV (reference sequence). This CDR3 region has 15 residues. The CDR3 is CASSLQGRINQPQHF. The CDR3 coding sequence is TGTGCCAGCAGTTTACAGGGTCGGATCAATCAGCCCCAGCATTTT.

The chain carries TRBV29-1 and TRBJ2-7, with D perhaps TRBD2 (7 bases). CDR3 size: 14 residues. V was shortened by 6 bases and J by 0 bases, with 15 bases between the two germline ends. Germline V gene lookup returns CDR1 SQVTM and CDR2 ANQGSEA. The CDR3 DNA follows: TGCAGCGTGTATCTCGGGGGGCTCTCCTACGAGCAGTACTTC. Protein: CSVYLGGLSYEQYF.

The J gene is TRBJ1-2, the V gene TRBV7-8; no firm D call. V lost 5 bases to trimming and J lost 5 bases, with 18 bases between them. This CDR3 has 15 residues. The V gene's germline CDR1 is SGHVS and CDR2 FQNEAQ. The CDR3 loop is CASSALNSGGYGYTF. CDR3 DNA sequence: TGTGCCAGCAGCGCCCTTAATTCTGGAGGGTATGGCTACACCTTC.

The chain couples TRBV9 to TRBJ2-1; 14 bases fit TRBD2. Trimming cost V 0 bases and J 1 base; bases outside gene matches: 9. This CDR3 is 20 amino acids long. In germline, CDR1 is SGDLS, CDR2 YYNGEE. The DNA of the CDR3 is TGTGCCAGCAGCGTAGGTGGAGGGACTAGCGGGAGCGGGTCCTACAATGAGCAGTTCTTC. Protein sequence: CASSVGGGTSGSGSYNEQFF.

The CDR3 sequence: CASSWQGNQPQHF. CDR3 in DNA: TGTGCCAGCAGCTGGCAGGGCAATCAGCCCCAGCATTTT. The chain links TRBV7-2 to TRBJ1-5, with unresolved D. This CDR3 has 13 residues. Between the trimmed V and J ends, which lost 4 bases and 2 bases, there was a span of 6 bases. Looked up from germline, CDR1 is SGHTA and CDR2 is FQGNSA.

The chain links TRBV11-2 to TRBJ2-3, with D perhaps matching TRBD1 (6 bases). The CDR3 covers 16 residues. Deletions cut 6 bases from V and 0 bases from J, with 16 bases between. CDR1 is SGHAT, CDR2 FQNNGV, per germline. CDR3 sequence (DNA): TGTGCCAGCAGGCTCGGGTGGGACACTAGCACAGATACGCAGTATTTT. Encoded protein: CASRLGWDTSTDTQYF.

The chain carries TRBV7-9 and TRBJ2-1; perhaps TRBD2 as D (6 bases). V was pared by 4 bases and J by 4 bases, with 23 bases between. Germline CDR1 SEHNR, CDR2 FQNEAQ (reference sequence). The CDR3 has 18 residues. This CDR3 is CASSSLASPGLSYNEQFF. Written as DNA, the CDR3 is TGTGCCAGCAGCTCCTTAGCCTCCCCGGGACTCTCGTACAATGAGCAGTTCTTC. The full variable domain, its missing parts supplied by reference TRBV7-9 and TRBJ2-1, is DTGVSQNPRHKITKRGQNVTFRCDPISEHNRLYWYRQTLGQGPEFLTYFQNEAQLEKSRLLSDRFSAERPKGSFSTLEIQRTEQGDSAMYLCASSSLASPGLSYNEQFFGPGTRLTVL.

This chain joins TRBV28 and TRBJ1-2; D unclear. Trimming pared 4 bases from V and 3 bases from J, leaving 3 bases between. CDR3 length: 11 amino acids. Germline lookup yields CDR1 MDHEN and CDR2 SYDVKM. The CDR3 sequence: CASSSYYGYTF. In nucleotides, the CDR3 is TGTGCCAGCAGTTCATACTATGGCTACACCTTC.

This sequence joins TRBV5-1 and TRBJ1-1; a possible D gene is TRBD1 (6 bases). CDR1 is SGHRS, CDR2 YFSETQ, per germline. The length of the CDR3 is 14 residues. The V end was cut by 0 bases, the J end by 1 base, with 7 bases between. The DNA for the CDR3 is TGCGCCAGCAGCTTGGACAGGGAGAACACTGAAGCTTTCTTT. Translating it yields CASSLDRENTEAFF.

This chain links TRBV10-2 with TRBJ1-4; D not resolved. This CDR3 has 13 amino acids. V lost 4 bases and J 8 bases, leaving 11 bases between the germline ends. Germline assignment: CDR1 WSHSY and CDR2 SAAADI. Here the CDR3 reads CASSVERTEKLFF. The CDR3 DNA follows: TGCGCCAGCAGTGTAGAGAGAACGGAAAAACTGTTTTTT.

The chain carries TRBV6-4 and TRBJ2-1, with 11 bases matching TRBD2. V lost 4 bases, J lost 4 bases, and 6 bases stayed unmatched. Germline V lookup: CDR1 MRHNA, CDR2 SNTAGT. The CDR3 is 16 residues long. The CDR3 nucleotides read TGTGCCAGCAGTGCCTCCGGGACTAGCGGATACAATGAGCAGTTCTTC. Its translation: CASSASGTSGYNEQFF.

This clone has more than one count but fewer than ten. The DNA for the CDR3 is TGTGCCAGCAGTTTATCCAGGTTCGGTAGCTACGAGCAGTACTTC. It yields the protein CASSLSRFGSYEQYF. The chain has TRBV27 and TRBJ2-7; no definite D call. Germline CDR1 reads MNHEY; CDR2 reads SMNVEV (reference sequence). V lost 0 bases, J lost 3 bases, and 12 bases lay in between. This CDR3 has 15 amino acids.

The chain links TRBV19 to TRBJ2-3; possible D gene TRBD1, 6 bases. Germline CDR1 reads LNHDA; CDR2 reads SQIVND (reference sequence). V lost 7 bases and J lost 6, with 14 bases in between. This CDR3 comprises 13 residues. DNA of the CDR3: TGTGCCAGTAAGCTCGGCAGGGGCGATACGCAGTATTTT. Its protein product is CASKLGRGDTQYF.